These T cell receptor beta chains were read from a single sample in a study of T cell responses to AZD1222 COVID-19 vaccine. The protocol was immunoSEQ multiplex PCR, while the TCRdb copy is restricted to in-frame clones and leaves out a portion. The top ten clones hold roughly 1% of a sample with some 180,000 clones, 90% to 95% of them seen once. The material sequenced was peripheral blood, taken 28 days after the second dose of the MenACWY control vaccine. These receptor sequences come from an adult who received the MenACWY meningococcal vaccine as a control. Each CDR3 is given with its conserved first and last residue. Each record gives: V gene, J gene, clone size, D gene, CDR3 protein, CDR3 DNA. D genes are given only for firm matches. Rows give clone size only sometimes, using once, few, many, or a class for an expanded clone.

TRBV2	TRBJ1-1	NA	NA	CASSGGRNTEAFF	TGTGCCAGCAGTGGAGGGAGGAACACTGAAGCTTTCTTT
TRBV7-9	TRBJ1-2	NA	TRBD1	CASSFGTGKTEGYTF	TGTGCCAGCAGCTTCGGGACAGGGAAGACCGAAGGCTACACCTTC
TRBV5-5	TRBJ1-1	NA	TRBD1	CASSPRLTGGGDTEAFF	TGTGCCAGCAGCCCTCGACTGACAGGGGGCGGCGACACTGAAGCTTTCTTT
TRBV19	TRBJ1-5	NA	NA	CASSISIFAPANPGGNQPQHF	TGTGCCAGTAGTATTTCGATCTTTGCCCCTGCCAATCCGGGGGGCAATCAGCCCCAGCATTTT
TRBV7-8	TRBJ2-2	NA	NA	CASSYLINREGGELFF	TGTGCCAGCAGTTATCTAATTAACAGGGAAGGCGGGGAGCTGTTTTTT
TRBV18	TRBJ1-2	few	NA	CASSPGTRPIYGYTF	TGTGCCAGCTCACCCGGGACCCGACCCATTTATGGCTACACCTTC
TRBV2	TRBJ2-7	few	NA	CASGRGYEQYF	TGTGCCAGCGGCAGGGGCTACGAGCAGTACTTC
TRBV7-9	TRBJ1-1	NA	NA	CASSSRGHENTEAFF	TGTGCCAGCAGCTCCCGGGGACACGAGAACACTGAAGCTTTCTTT
TRBV29-1	TRBJ2-1	once	TRBD2	CSVESRGGSNEQFF	TGCAGCGTAGAATCGCGGGGGGGCTCGAATGAGCAGTTCTTC
TRBV5-6	TRBJ2-5	NA	NA	CASSLRVETQYF	TGTGCCAGCAGCTTGAGAGTAGAGACCCAGTACTTC
TRBV19	TRBJ1-5	NA	NA	CASSIADPWGGRTQPQHF	TGTGCCAGTAGTATAGCTGACCCTTGGGGGGGACGGACACAGCCCCAGCATTTT
TRBV6-1	TRBJ1-5	NA	NA	CASSEITGRVNQPQHF	TGTGCCAGCAGTGAGATAACAGGGAGGGTCAATCAGCCCCAGCATTTT